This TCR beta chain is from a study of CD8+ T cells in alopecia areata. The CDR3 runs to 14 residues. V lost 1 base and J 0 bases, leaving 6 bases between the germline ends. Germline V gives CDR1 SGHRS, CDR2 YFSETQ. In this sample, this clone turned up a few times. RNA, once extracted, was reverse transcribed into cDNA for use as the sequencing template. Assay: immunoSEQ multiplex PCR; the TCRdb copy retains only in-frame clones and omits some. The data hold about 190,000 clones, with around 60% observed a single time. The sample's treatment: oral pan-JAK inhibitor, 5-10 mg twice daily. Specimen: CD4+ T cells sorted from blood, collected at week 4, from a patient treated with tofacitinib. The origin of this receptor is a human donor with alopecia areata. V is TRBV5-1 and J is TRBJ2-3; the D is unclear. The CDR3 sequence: CASSLRLSTDTQYF. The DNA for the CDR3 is TGCGCCAGCAGCTTGAGGCTCAGCACAGATACGCAGTATTTT.